Below are 32 T cell receptor beta chains sequenced from a single sample in a study of blood T cell repertoires in COVID-19 (dated by TCRdb to between 2020 and 2021). Library preparation used the immunoSEQ multiplex PCR assay. The table was pulled from immuneACCESS by TCRdb, which kept in-frame rearrangements only. Such tables lose some clones; where checked, under half of the loss comes from unresolved V genes, and the rest has no known cause. The sample table lists approximately 90,000 clones, 65% to 85% of them with a count of one. Approximately 6.3% of the sample is taken by the ten largest. Sequencing used peripheral blood. These receptors were obtained from a man in his 70s with COVID-19, enrolled during active disease.

This clone was observed once. The chain's CDR3 is CASSAGLAGGTDTQYF. CDR3 coding DNA: TGTGCCAGCAGCGCGGGACTAGCGGGGGGGACAGATACGCAGTATTTT. The chain carries TRBV9 and TRBJ2-3; 16 positions agree with TRBD2. The length of the CDR3 is 16 residues. Looked up from germline, CDR1 is SGDLS and CDR2 is YYNGEE. With 3 bases clipped from V and 3 bases from J, the junction kept 1 base outside the gene matches.

Within the sample, this clone is medium-sized (0.01 to 0.1%). The chain joins TRBV4-3 to TRBJ2-7; 9 positions match TRBD2. Germline V gene lookup returns CDR1 LGHNA and CDR2 YSLEER. This CDR3 has 14 residues. V was pared by 1 base and J by 3 bases, with 1 base of the junction left unmatched. The CDR3 protein is CASSQGSGSYEQYF. The DNA for the CDR3 is TGCGCCAGCAGCCAAGGTAGCGGGAGCTACGAGCAGTACTTC.

V usage is TRBV4-3 and J usage is TRBJ1-4, with 8 bases fitting TRBD1. The CDR3 has 17 residues. After removal of 0 bases from V and 10 bases from J, the junction contained 13 bases not matched to a gene. CDR1 and CDR2 (germline): LGHNA, YSLEER. For the CDR3, the DNA is TGCGCCAGCAGCCAAGATTCACAGGGGGGGATCGGTGTAAAACTGTTTTTT. As protein: CASSQDSQGGIGVKLFF.

This clone has only one observation. CDR3: CASSIEAGQRKAFF. The CDR3 coding sequence is TGTGCCAGTAGTATAGAGGCCGGACAGCGGAAAGCTTTCTTT. The chain is built from TRBV19 and TRBJ1-1; D may be TRBD1 (6 bases). V lost 0 bases and J 9 bases, leaving 14 bases between the germline ends. Germline V gene lookup returns CDR1 LNHDA and CDR2 SQIVND (reference sequence). This CDR3 contains 14 residues. The variable domain in full, with the rest retrieved from reference TRBV19 and TRBJ1-1, is DGGITQSPKYLFRKEGQNVTLSCEQNLNHDAMYWYRQDPGQGLRLIYYSQIVNDFQKGDIAEGYSVSREKKESFPLTVTSAQKNPTAFYLCASSIEAGQRKAFFGQGTRLTVV.

A few counts support this clone. This rearrangement joins TRBV7-9 to TRBJ2-5; TRBD2 aligns across 8 bases. Per the germline V gene, CDR1 is SEHNR and CDR2 is FQNEAQ (reference sequence). Trimming at V came to 6 bases and at J to 4 bases, leaving 4 bases not matched to a gene. This CDR3 has 13 amino acids. The CDR3 here is CASRRGASETQYF. DNA of the CDR3: TGTGCCAGCAGGCGGGGGGCATCAGAGACCCAGTACTTC.

This clone has a single count. The V gene is TRBV7-9, the J gene TRBJ1-6, with 7 bases that match TRBD1. The germline V gene has CDR1 SEHNR and CDR2 FQNEAQ (reference sequence). This CDR3 is built from 14 residues. V dropped 1 base and J dropped 10; count of bases not matched to a gene: 4. The CDR3 loop reads CASSLGTGGSPLHF. CDR3 DNA: TGTGCCAGCAGCTTAGGGACAGGAGGGTCACCCCTCCACTTT.

This chain connects TRBV21-1 to TRBJ2-2; the table names TRBD1, a call not compared with the DNA. TRBV21-1 is termed a pseudogene. The CDR3 has 21 residues. CDR3 region: CASSNGERTGGIGGGTGELFF. DNA of the CDR3: TGTGCCAGCAGCAATGGCGAAAGGACAGGGGGCATAGGAGGAGGCACCGGGGAGCTGTTTTTT.

Comment on this clone: Other DNA sequences within the sample encode an identical CDR3. The V gene is TRBV27, the J gene TRBJ1-5; D gene uncertain. This CDR3 contains 13 residues. Per the germline V gene, CDR1 is MNHEY and CDR2 is SMNVEV (reference sequence). Trimming pared 1 base from V and 5 bases from J, leaving 6 bases between. The CDR3 sequence: CASSLFIHQPQHF. Written as DNA, the CDR3 is TGTGCCAGCAGTTTATTTATTCATCAGCCCCAGCATTTT.

The chain has TRBV5-6 and TRBJ1-1; TRBD1 might be the D (5 bases). Looked up from germline, CDR1 is SGHDT and CDR2 is YYEEEE. Trimming pared 4 bases from V and 11 bases from J, leaving 21 bases between. CDR3 length equals 14 residues. The CDR3 loop reads CASSRVQGLNTAFF. The CDR3 nucleotides are TGTGCCAGCAGCCGGGTCCAGGGCCTTAATACGGCTTTCTTT.

The chain carries TRBV15 and TRBJ2-7; 9 bases line up with TRBD1. CDR3 size: 14 residues. The ends lost 5 bases at V and 2 bases at J; junction bases unmatched: 4. The germline V gene has CDR1 LNHNV and CDR2 YYDKDF (reference sequence). CDR3 protein: CATSAGQGTYEQYF. CDR3 DNA sequence: TGTGCCACCAGCGCAGGACAGGGGACCTACGAGCAGTACTTC. Complete variable domain (other parts from reference TRBV15 and TRBJ2-7): DAMVIQNPRYQVTQFGKPVTLSCSQTLNHNVMYWYQQKSSQAPKLLFHYYDKDFNNEADTPDNFQSRRPNTSFCFLDIRSPGLGDTAMYLCATSAGQGTYEQYFGPGTRLTVT.

The V gene is TRBV27, the J gene TRBJ1-5; 7 bases fit TRBD1. CDR1 and CDR2 from the germline V gene are MNHEY and SMNVEV (reference sequence). Trimming at V came to 2 bases and at J to 6 bases, leaving 7 bases not matched to a gene. This CDR3 has 15 residues. The CDR3 here is CASSLVTGAGQPQHF. The CDR3 nucleotides read TGTGCCAGCAGTTTAGTCACAGGGGCGGGTCAGCCCCAGCATTTT.

The rearrangement joins TRBV6-1 to TRBJ2-1; 7 bases line up with TRBD1. The CDR3 is 17 amino acids. J was trimmed by 3 bases and V by 4 bases; bases with no gene match: 12. Per germline, CDR1 MNHNS and CDR2 SASEGT. CDR3 coding DNA: TGTGCCAGCAGTGCAGGGTTTTCCGGGACAGACTACAATGAGCAGTTCTTC. Translating it yields CASSAGFSGTDYNEQFF.

CDR3 in amino acids: CASSPLGGGQEAFF. DNA of the CDR3: TGTGCCAGCAGCCCCCTCGGAGGGGGCCAAGAAGCTTTCTTT. The chain combines TRBV3-1 (or the pseudogene TRBV3-2) with TRBJ1-1; TRBD1 aligns across 7 bases. V trimming: 4 bases; J trimming: 8 bases; junction bases outside the gene matches: 10. The germline V gene encodes CDR1 LGHDT and CDR2 YNNKEL (reference sequence). The CDR3 is 14 amino acids.

V and J are TRBV19 and TRBJ1-1; no firm D call. This CDR3 contains 13 residues. V dropped 7 bases and J dropped 1 base, with 10 bases sitting between them. CDR1 and CDR2 (germline): LNHDA, SQIVND (reference sequence). CDR3 coding DNA: TGTGCCAGTATTGGGCAAGGGAACACTGAAGCTTTCTTT. Its translation: CASIGQGNTEAFF. The full variable domain, its missing parts supplied by reference TRBV19 and TRBJ1-1, is DGGITQSPKYLFRKEGQNVTLSCEQNLNHDAMYWYRQDPGQGLRLIYYSQIVNDFQKGDIAEGYSVSREKKESFPLTVTSAQKNPTAFYLCASIGQGNTEAFFGQGTRLTVV.

The chain combines TRBV7-9 with TRBJ2-5; 7 bases are a match to TRBD2. The germline V gene has CDR1 SEHNR and CDR2 FQNEAQ (reference sequence). V shed 3 bases and J 1 base; nucleotides not matched to a gene: 8. This CDR3 is 16 amino acids long. This CDR3 is CASSLGRGFRQETQYF. CDR3 bases: TGTGCCAGCAGCTTGGGGCGGGGGTTTCGCCAAGAGACCCAGTACTTC.

The chain uses TRBV28 and TRBJ2-1, with 8 bases matching TRBD2. Per the germline V gene, CDR1 is MDHEN and CDR2 is SYDVKM. The CDR3 loop spans 15 amino acids. The V gene end was trimmed by 4 bases and the J gene end by 5 bases; junction bases not matched to a gene: 7. This CDR3 reads CASSSAGGSNNEQFF. Written as DNA, the CDR3 is TGTGCCAGCAGTTCTGCGGGGGGATCTAACAATGAGCAGTTCTTC.

The chain has TRBV21-1 and TRBJ1-1. TRBV21-1 is described as a pseudogene. This CDR3 region has 15 residues. The CDR3 spells CASSKEGGVCTEAFF. DNA for the CDR3: TGTGCCAGCAGCAAAGAGGGAGGGGTGTGCACTGAAGCTTTCTTT.

This clone was picked up a small number of times. The chain is built from TRBV7-6 and TRBJ2-1; perhaps TRBD1 as D (6 bases). This CDR3 has 12 amino acids. Deletions cut 3 bases from V and 8 bases from J, with 8 bases between. Per the germline V gene, CDR1 is SGHVS and CDR2 is FNYEAQ. CDR3: CASSFRGDEQFF. In DNA form, the CDR3 reads TGTGCCAGCAGCTTCAGGGGCGATGAGCAGTTCTTC.

This clone has at least ten counts. This chain connects TRBV11-2 to TRBJ2-7, with 7 bases matching TRBD1. Unmatched junction bases numbered 5, after V lost 3 bases and J lost 3 bases. Germline V gene sequence: CDR1 SGHAT, CDR2 FQNNGV. This CDR3 comprises 14 residues. CDR3 residues: CASSFGTEVYEQYF. The CDR3 DNA reads as TGTGCCAGCAGCTTCGGGACAGAAGTCTACGAGCAGTACTTC.

The chain carries TRBV6-5 and TRBJ1-2, with D possibly matching TRBD1 (5 bases). With 7 bases removed from V and 2 bases from J, the gap between germline ends came to 11 bases. The CDR3 length is 13 residues. CDR1 and CDR2 (germline): MNHEY, SVGAGI. The CDR3 loop reads CASTPGGNYGYTF. The CDR3 nucleotides read TGTGCCAGCACCCCGGGGGGAAACTATGGCTACACCTTC.

The chain uses TRBV30 and TRBJ2-6, with 9 bases lining up with TRBD1. The length of the CDR3 is 17 residues. From germline, CDR1 is GTSNPN and CDR2 SVGIG (reference sequence). V dropped 1 base and J dropped 4; count of bases not matched to a gene: 8. The CDR3 DNA reads TGTGCCTGGAGTGCACAGGGGGCGGTGGCCGGGGCCAACGTCCTGACTTTC. It translates to CAWSAQGAVAGANVLTF.

The chain carries TRBV24-1 and TRBJ2-1; the D is unclear. The germline V and J ends were trimmed by 5 bases and 6 bases, with 7 bases remaining between them. The germline V gene encodes CDR1 KGHDR and CDR2 SFDVKD. The CDR3 is made up of 12 amino acids. The CDR3 DNA reads TGTGCCACCAGTGGTAGCAGCAATGAGCAGTTCTTC. Residues: CATSGSSNEQFF.

This chain connects TRBV7-2 to TRBJ2-5; weak D call: TRBD2 (6 bases). Trimming removed 3 bases at V and 5 bases at J, with 13 bases between. The CDR3 extends over 14 amino acids. Germline-derived CDR1 and CDR2 are SGHTA and FQGNSA. CDR3 in amino acids: CASSFTGLGETQYF. The CDR3 DNA follows: TGTGCCAGCAGCTTTACGGGACTTGGGGAGACCCAGTACTTC.

In its sample, this clone was seen once. The rearrangement uses TRBV5-5 and TRBJ1-2, with a possible D match to TRBD1 (5 bases). Germline CDR1 is SGHKS and CDR2 is YYEKEE (reference sequence). V dropped 1 base and J dropped 8 bases, with 15 bases sitting between them. There are 14 residues in the CDR3. CDR3 bases: TGTGCCAGCAGCTTGCCTTGGCAGGGTAGGGGCTACACCTTC. It translates to CASSLPWQGRGYTF.

The chain employs TRBV3-1 (or the pseudogene TRBV3-2) and TRBJ2-3; the D gene is possibly TRBD2 (6 bases). The CDR3 contains 17 residues. Germline values: CDR1 LGHDT, CDR2 YNNKEL (reference sequence). V shed 4 bases and J shed 1 base, with 18 bases lying between them. Written as DNA, the CDR3 is TGTGCCAGCAGCCCCAGGGCGCGGAGGGCCCGCACAGATACGCAGTATTTT. Protein sequence: CASSPRARRARTDTQYF.

This clone occurred once. This rearrangement joins TRBV6-1 to TRBJ1-3, with D perhaps matching TRBD1 (5 bases). Germline assignment: CDR1 MNHNS and CDR2 SASEGT. The CDR3 is 17 residues long. V shed 0 bases and J shed 3 bases, with 15 bases lying between them. In DNA, the CDR3 is TGTGCCAGCAGTGAAGCGCGGGGAGGGGTTAATGGAAACACCATATATTTT. Translated: CASSEARGGVNGNTIYF.

The rearrangement joins TRBV5-1 to TRBJ2-6; the D is unclear. Trimming cost V 4 bases and J 0 bases, with 14 bases left between them. CDR1 and CDR2 from the germline V gene are SGHRS and YFSETQ. This CDR3 comprises 17 residues. The chain's CDR3 is CASSTGFADSGANVLTF. CDR3 DNA: TGCGCCAGCAGCACCGGATTTGCGGACTCTGGGGCCAACGTCCTGACTTTC.

The chain recombines TRBV11-2 with TRBJ2-5, with 8 bases that match TRBD1. The J segment lost 8 bases and the V segment lost 5 bases, leaving 10 bases of the junction unmatched. From germline, CDR1 is SGHAT and CDR2 FQNNGV. The length of the CDR3 is 14 residues. CDR3 protein: CASSPGGRPVTQYF. The CDR3 DNA is TGTGCCAGCAGCCCAGGGGGCCGGCCTGTAACCCAGTACTTC.

This clone showed up just once. The chain joins TRBV27 to TRBJ1-2; D not certain. Trimming stripped 5 bases from V and 5 bases from J, with 21 bases between. In germline, CDR1 is MNHEY, CDR2 SMNVEV (reference sequence). This CDR3 comprises 16 residues. CDR3 in amino acids: CASSPSFRGFGYGYTF. The CDR3 nucleotides are TGTGCCAGCAGTCCCTCCTTTCGGGGATTTGGGTATGGCTACACCTTC.

The chain couples TRBV28 to TRBJ2-7; the D gene is possibly TRBD1 (6 bases). V gave up 8 bases and J gave up 5 bases, with 25 bases separating them. Germline V gene lookup returns CDR1 MDHEN and CDR2 SYDVKM. The CDR3 covers 16 residues. In DNA, the CDR3 is TGTGCCAGCGGAGTCTCATCGGGCCAGGGGTGGCACGAGCAGTACTTC. Amino acid sequence: CASGVSSGQGWHEQYF.

CDR3 loop: CASSLFRTGRGHTEAFF. The CDR3 DNA is TGCGCCAGCAGTCTCTTTCGGACAGGGAGAGGGCACACTGAAGCTTTCTTT. The gene calls are TRBV10-1 and TRBJ1-1; 8 bases agree with TRBD1. CDR1 WNHNN and CDR2 SYGVQD come from the germline V gene (reference sequence). The CDR3 is made up of 17 amino acids. V was clipped by 5 bases and J by 3 bases; unmatched bases: 14.

The J gene is TRBJ2-1, the V gene TRBV7-3; tentatively, D is TRBD1 (7 bases). The CDR3 runs to 14 residues. Germline CDR1 SGHTA, CDR2 FQGTGA. V was clipped by 1 base and J by 6 bases, with 10 bases between them. The CDR3 loop is CASSLMQGGNEQFF. The CDR3 DNA sequence: TGTGCCAGCAGCTTAATGCAGGGGGGCAATGAGCAGTTCTTC.